The T cell receptor (beta chain) described here comes from a study of early T cells in non-severe SARS-CoV-2 infection. Study as a whole: Bulk RNA from unsorted whole blood was sequenced; chains were unpaired.

Individual cDNA molecules carried attached unique molecular identifiers. TCRdb recomputed calls from the 5' RACE reads with MiXCR, one row per CDR3 protein. The table has roughly 120,000 distinct CDR3 sequences, 14% to 15% seen once. This clonotype was seen many times. The antigen remains undetermined. Regarding the study as a whole: Reliance on VDJdb matching favored anti-spike CD8 responses; private and CD4 specificities were missed.

The CDR3 contains 14 residues. V was shortened by 4 bases and J by 5 bases, with 11 bases between the two germline ends. Per the germline V gene, CDR1 is SGHDN and CDR2 is FVKESK. Sequencing was performed on whole blood. J is TRBJ2-2 and V is TRBV14; D may be TRBD1 or TRBD2 (5 bases each). The sequence was collected from an adult who was a healthcare worker with PCR-confirmed SARS-CoV-2 infection or an uninfected control (not recorded which). CDR3 region: CASSPGTYTGELFF. For the CDR3, the DNA is TGTGCCAGCAGCCCCGGGACCTATACCGGGGAGCTGTTTTTT.